The 3 T cell receptor beta chains below all came from one sample that was sequenced in a study of blood T cell repertoires in COVID-19. The data were produced by immunoSEQ multiplex PCR, yet TCRdb's version contains in-frame clones alone and is incomplete. Of 310,000 or so clones in the sample, roughly 86% were seen once. The sequenced sample was PBMCs or T cells enriched from blood (not recorded which). These receptors originate from a woman under 30 who had recovered from COVID-19.

This clone has only one observation. V and J are TRBV6-5 and TRBJ2-7; tentative D call: TRBD2 (6 bases). CDR3 length equals 13 residues. V gave up 7 bases and J gave up 4 bases, with 14 bases separating them. In germline, CDR1 is MNHEY, CDR2 SVGAGI. CDR3 nucleotides: TGTGCCAGCACCACGGGCCGGGGGTACGAGCAGTACTTC. Its protein product is CASTTGRGYEQYF.

V is TRBV27 and J is TRBJ2-1; TRBD2 is a possible D gene (6 bases). The CDR3 contains 16 residues. The V gene lost 6 bases and the J gene lost 5 bases, with 20 bases spanning the gap. Germline-derived CDR1 and CDR2 are MNHEY and SMNVEV (reference sequence). The CDR3: CASSHSRRVRDNEQFF. In DNA form, the CDR3 reads TGTGCCAGCAGCCACTCCAGGAGGGTTCGGGACAATGAGCAGTTCTTC.

The V call is TRBV6-5, the J call TRBJ1-6; possibly TRBD1 for D (5 bases). Looked up from germline, CDR1 is MNHEY and CDR2 is SVGAGI. The V gene lost 0 bases and the J gene lost 9 bases, with 15 bases spanning the gap. This CDR3 region has 16 residues. The CDR3 protein is CASSYSQGSPGSPLHF. DNA of the CDR3: TGTGCCAGCAGTTACTCCCAGGGTTCGCCTGGTTCACCCCTCCACTTT.